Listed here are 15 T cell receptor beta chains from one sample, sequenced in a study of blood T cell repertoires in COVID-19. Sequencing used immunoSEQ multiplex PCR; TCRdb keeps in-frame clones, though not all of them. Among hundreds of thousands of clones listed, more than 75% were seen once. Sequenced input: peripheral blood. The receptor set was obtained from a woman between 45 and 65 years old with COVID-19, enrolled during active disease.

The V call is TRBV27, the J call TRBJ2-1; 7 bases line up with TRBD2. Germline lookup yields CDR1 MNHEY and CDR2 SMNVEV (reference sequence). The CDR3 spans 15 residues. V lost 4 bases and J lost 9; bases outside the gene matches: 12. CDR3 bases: TGTGCCAGCAGTTCCAGCGGGATTGGAGAAGGTGAGCAGTTCTTC. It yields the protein CASSSSGIGEGEQFF.

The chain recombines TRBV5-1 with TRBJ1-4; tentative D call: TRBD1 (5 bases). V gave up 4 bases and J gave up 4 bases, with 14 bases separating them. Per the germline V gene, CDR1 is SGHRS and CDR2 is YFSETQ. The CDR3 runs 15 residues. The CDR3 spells CASSRSTGDNEKLFF. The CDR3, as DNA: TGCGCCAGCAGCCGTTCAACAGGTGATAATGAAAAACTGTTTTTT.

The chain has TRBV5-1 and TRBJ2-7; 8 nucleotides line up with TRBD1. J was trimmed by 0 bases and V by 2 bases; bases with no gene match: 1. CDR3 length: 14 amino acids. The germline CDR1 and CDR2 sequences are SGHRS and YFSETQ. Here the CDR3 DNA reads TGCGCCAGCAGCTTCGACAGGGGCTCCTACGAGCAGTACTTC. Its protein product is CASSFDRGSYEQYF.

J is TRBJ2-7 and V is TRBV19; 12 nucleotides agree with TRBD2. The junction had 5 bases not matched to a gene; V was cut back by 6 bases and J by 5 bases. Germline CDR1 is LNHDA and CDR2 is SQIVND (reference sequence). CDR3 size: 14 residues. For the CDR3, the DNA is TGTGCCAGTAGCCTAGCGGGAGGGCCCAACGAGCAGTACTTC. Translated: CASSLAGGPNEQYF.

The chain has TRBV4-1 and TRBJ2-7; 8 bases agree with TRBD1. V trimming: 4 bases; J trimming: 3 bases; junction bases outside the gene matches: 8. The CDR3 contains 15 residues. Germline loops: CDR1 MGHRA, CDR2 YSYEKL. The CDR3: CASSRGETGDYEQYF. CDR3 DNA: TGCGCCAGCAGCCGGGGCGAGACAGGGGACTACGAGCAGTACTTC.

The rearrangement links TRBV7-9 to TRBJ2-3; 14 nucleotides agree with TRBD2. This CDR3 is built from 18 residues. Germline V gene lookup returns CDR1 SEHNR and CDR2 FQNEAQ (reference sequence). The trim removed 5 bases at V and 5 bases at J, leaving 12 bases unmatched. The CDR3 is CASSAQGLAGASGDTQYF. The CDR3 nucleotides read TGTGCCAGCAGCGCCCAGGGACTAGCGGGAGCATCGGGAGATACGCAGTATTTT.

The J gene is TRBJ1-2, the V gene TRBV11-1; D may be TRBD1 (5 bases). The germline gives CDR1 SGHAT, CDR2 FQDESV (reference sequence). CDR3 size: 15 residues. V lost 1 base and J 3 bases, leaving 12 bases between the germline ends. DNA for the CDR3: TGTGCCAGCAGCTTAGGATTCGCGGGGGACTATGGCTACACCTTC. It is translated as CASSLGFAGDYGYTF.

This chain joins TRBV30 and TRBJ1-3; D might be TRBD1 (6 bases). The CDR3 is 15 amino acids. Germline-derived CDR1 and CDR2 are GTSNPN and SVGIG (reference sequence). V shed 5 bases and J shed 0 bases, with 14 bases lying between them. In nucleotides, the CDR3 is TGTGCCTGGGCGAGGGACACTTACTCTGGAAACACCATATATTTT. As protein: CAWARDTYSGNTIYF.

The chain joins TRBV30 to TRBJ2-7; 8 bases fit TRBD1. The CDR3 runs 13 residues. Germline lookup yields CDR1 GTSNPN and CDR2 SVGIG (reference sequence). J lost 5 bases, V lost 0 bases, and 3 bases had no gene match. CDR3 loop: CAWSVETGDEQYF. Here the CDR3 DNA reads TGTGCCTGGAGTGTAGAGACAGGGGACGAGCAGTACTTC.

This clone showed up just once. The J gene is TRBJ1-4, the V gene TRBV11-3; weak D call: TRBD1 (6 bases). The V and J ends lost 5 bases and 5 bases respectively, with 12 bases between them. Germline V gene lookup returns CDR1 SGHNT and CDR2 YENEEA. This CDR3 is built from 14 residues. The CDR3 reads CASSMRGANEKLFF. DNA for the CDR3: TGTGCCAGCAGCATGCGGGGGGCGAATGAAAAACTGTTTTTT.

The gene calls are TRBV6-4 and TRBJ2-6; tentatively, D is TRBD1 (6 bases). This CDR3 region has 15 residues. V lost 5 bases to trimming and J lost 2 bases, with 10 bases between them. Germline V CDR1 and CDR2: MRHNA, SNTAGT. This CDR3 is CASSTTGTGANVLTF. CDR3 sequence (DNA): TGTGCCAGCAGTACTACAGGGACTGGGGCCAACGTCCTGACTTTC.

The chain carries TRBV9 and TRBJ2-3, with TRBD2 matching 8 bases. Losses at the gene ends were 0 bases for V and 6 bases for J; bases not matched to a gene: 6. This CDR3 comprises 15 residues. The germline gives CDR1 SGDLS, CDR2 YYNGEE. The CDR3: CASSVGGTSVDTQYF. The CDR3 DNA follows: TGTGCCAGCAGCGTAGGGGGGACTAGTGTGGATACGCAGTATTTT.

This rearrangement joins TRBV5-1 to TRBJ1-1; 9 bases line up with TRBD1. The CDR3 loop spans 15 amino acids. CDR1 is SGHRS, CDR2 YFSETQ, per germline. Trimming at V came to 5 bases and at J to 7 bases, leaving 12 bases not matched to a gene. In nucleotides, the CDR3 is TGCGCCAGCAGTTTGACAGGGGGTTCGGAGCATGAAGCTTTCTTT. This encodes CASSLTGGSEHEAFF.

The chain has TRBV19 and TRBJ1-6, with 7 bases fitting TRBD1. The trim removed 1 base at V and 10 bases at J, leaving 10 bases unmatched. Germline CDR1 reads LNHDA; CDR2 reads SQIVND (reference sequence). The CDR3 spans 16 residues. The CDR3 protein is CASSIVPGQSSSPLHF. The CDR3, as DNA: TGTGCCAGTAGTATAGTCCCGGGACAGAGTTCGTCACCCCTCCACTTT.

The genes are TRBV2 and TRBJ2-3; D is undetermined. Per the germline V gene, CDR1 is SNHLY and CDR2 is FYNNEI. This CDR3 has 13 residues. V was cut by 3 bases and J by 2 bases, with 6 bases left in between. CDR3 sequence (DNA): TGTGCCAGCAGTGATGACACCACAGATACGCAGTATTTT. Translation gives CASSDDTTDTQYF.